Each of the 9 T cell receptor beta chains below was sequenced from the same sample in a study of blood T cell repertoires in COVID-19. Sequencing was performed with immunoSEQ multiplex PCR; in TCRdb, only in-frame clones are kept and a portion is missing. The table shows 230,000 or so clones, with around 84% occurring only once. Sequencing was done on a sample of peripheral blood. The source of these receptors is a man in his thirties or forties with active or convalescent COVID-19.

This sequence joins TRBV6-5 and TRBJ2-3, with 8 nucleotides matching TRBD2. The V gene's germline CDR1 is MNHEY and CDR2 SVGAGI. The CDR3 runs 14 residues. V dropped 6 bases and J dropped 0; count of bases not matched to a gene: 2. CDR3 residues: CASRTSGSTDTQYF. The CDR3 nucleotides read TGTGCCAGCAGAACTAGCGGAAGCACAGATACGCAGTATTTT.

CDR3 in amino acids: CASSLVENNEQFF. CDR3 nucleotide sequence: TGTGCCAGCAGCTTAGTAGAAAACAATGAGCAGTTCTTC. The chain joins TRBV7-9 to TRBJ2-1, with D unresolved. V was clipped by 1 base and J by 5 bases, with 6 bases between them. The CDR3 is 13 residues long. Germline V lookup: CDR1 SEHNR, CDR2 FQNEAQ (reference sequence).

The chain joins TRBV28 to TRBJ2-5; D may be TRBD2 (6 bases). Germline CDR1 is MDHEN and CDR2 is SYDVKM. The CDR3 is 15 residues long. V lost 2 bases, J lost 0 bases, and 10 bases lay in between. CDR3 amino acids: CASSLGSGNQETQYF. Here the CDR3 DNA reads TGTGCCAGCAGTTTAGGTAGCGGTAACCAAGAGACCCAGTACTTC.

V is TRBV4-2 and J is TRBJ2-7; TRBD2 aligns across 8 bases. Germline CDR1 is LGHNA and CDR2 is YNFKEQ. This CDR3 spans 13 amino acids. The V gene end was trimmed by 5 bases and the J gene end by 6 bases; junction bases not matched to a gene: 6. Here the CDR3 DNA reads TGTGCCAGCAGCAGTGAAAGCGGGAGCGAGCAGTACTTC. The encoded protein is CASSSESGSEQYF.

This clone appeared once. The CDR3 region has the DNA TGTGCCAGCAGCCAAGAGCGCGGTTATAGCAATCAGCCCCAGCATTTT. Amino acid sequence: CASSQERGYSNQPQHF. The chain has TRBV3-1 (or the pseudogene TRBV3-2) and TRBJ1-5; D not resolved. Per germline, CDR1 LGHDT and CDR2 YNNKEL (reference sequence). The CDR3 spans 16 residues. The V and J ends lost 0 bases and 0 bases respectively, with 9 bases between them.

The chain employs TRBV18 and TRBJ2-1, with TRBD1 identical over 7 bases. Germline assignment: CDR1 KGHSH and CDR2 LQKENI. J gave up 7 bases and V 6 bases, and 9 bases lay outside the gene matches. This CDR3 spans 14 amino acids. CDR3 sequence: CASSQAGGWNEQFF. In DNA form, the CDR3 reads TGTGCCAGCTCCCAGGCAGGGGGATGGAATGAGCAGTTCTTC.

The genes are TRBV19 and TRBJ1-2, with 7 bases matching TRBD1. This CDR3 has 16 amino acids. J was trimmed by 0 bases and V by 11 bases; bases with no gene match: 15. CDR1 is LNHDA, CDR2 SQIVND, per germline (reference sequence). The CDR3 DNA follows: TGTGCCTCGAAACGGGACAGCCTACTACCTAACTATGGCTACACCTTC. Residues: CASKRDSLLPNYGYTF.

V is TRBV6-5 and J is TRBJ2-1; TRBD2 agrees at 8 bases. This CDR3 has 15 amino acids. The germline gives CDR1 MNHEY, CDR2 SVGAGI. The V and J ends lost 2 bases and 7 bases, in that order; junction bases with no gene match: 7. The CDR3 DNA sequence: TGTGCCAGCAGTTACATTGGGACTAGTGGTAATGAGCAGTTCTTC. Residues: CASSYIGTSGNEQFF.

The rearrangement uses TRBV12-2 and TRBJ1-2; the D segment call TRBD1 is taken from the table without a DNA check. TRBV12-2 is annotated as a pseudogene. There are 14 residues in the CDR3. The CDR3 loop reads CASRLAGRARGYTF. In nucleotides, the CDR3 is TGTGCAAGTCGCTTAGCAGGCAGGGCTCGTGGCTACACCTTC.